This T cell receptor (beta chain) was identified during a study of T-cell memory formation after mild COVID-19. Study-wide background: Among the donors, TCR clusters were largely specific to each donor.

One entry per CDR3 protein, called by TCRdb with MiXCR from the 5' RACE reads. Of about 560,000 distinct CDR3 sequences listed, 17% are singletons. This clonotype was picked up one time. As yet, its antigen is unknown. Points from the study as a whole: CD8+ contracting clones occupied EMRA, while CD4+ ones occupied mainly CM and EM. The authors did not confirm SARS-CoV-2 specificity of second-wave clones peaking day 37. Some responding clones appeared in pre-infection memory, suggesting cross-reactive memory joined.

V lost 3 bases, J lost 7 bases, and 9 bases lay in between. CDR3 length: 12 amino acids. This sequence originates from an adult woman who had mild COVID-19 (a few samples of this study predate the infection). Cell type and time point are not known. The sequenced sample was PBMCs or a T cell subset sorted from them (not recorded which). The gene calls are TRBV12-3 or TRBV12-4 and TRBJ1-1; D remains unclear. Written as DNA, the CDR3 is TGTGCCAGCAGTTTTCGAAGGGATGAAGCTTTCTTT. Translation: CASSFRRDEAFF.